The TCR beta chain described here comes from a study of CXCR3-negative and CXCR3-positive naive CD8 T cells. UMI-tagged TRB cDNA libraries were built via 5' RACE. TCRdb re-called the 5' RACE reads and gives one entry per CDR3 protein, without DNA. Its listing shows more than 80,000 distinct CDR3 sequences. Naive CD8+ T cells showed a CD45RO-CCR7+CD27+CD95- phenotype. CDR3 length: 13 residues. General observations from the study: Fresh PBMCs served for most assays, and CXCR3 expression fell partially after cryopreservation. TRB CDR3s were more hydrophobic in CXCR3-positive than in CXCR3-negative naive cells.

A word on this clonotype: Its target is unknown.

Specimen: naive CXCR3+ CD8+ T cells from blood. Subset described: CD45RO-CCR7+CD27+CD95- naive CD8+ T cells expressing CXCR3 (TNR3+). The rearrangement links TRBV12-3 or TRBV12-4 to TRBJ2-1. The receptor's source is a human donor in good health. Some clones in this sample may be carry-over from other donors' samples. The CDR3 region is CASSLDPFLEQFF.